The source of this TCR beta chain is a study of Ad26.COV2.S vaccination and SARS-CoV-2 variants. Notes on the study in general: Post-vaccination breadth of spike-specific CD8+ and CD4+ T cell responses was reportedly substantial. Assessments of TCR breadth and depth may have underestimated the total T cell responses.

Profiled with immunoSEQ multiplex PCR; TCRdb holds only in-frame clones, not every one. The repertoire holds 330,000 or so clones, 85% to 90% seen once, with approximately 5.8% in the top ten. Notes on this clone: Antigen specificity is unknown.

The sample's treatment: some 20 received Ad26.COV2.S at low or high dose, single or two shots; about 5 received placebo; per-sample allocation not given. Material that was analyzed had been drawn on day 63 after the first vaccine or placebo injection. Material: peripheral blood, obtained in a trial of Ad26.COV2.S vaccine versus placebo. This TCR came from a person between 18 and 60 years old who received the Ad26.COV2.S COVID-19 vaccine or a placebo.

CDR3 protein: CASSLRRELYNEQFF. Here the CDR3 DNA reads TGTGCCAGCAGCTTAAGGCGGGAGTTGTACAATGAGCAGTTCTTC. The chain has TRBV7-2 and TRBJ2-1, with 7 bases aligning to TRBD2. V gave up 2 bases and J gave up 4 bases; unmatched junction bases: 5. CDR3 length: 15 amino acids. CDR1 is SGHTA, CDR2 FQGNSA, per germline.